This T cell receptor beta chain was sequenced for a study of lymphopenia after photon versus proton radiotherapy. With respect to this clone: Its matching antigen is unknown.

General study findings and limits: Oligoclonal CD8+ Temra expansion after nadir drove photon patients' diversity drop. Larger post-nadir TCR diversity loss correlated inversely with survival in deceased patients. Only patients who died were analyzed for survival; proton advantage is unproven. Relative stability marked proton patients; photon patients lost diversity and naive cells.

CDR1 is SQVTM and CDR2 is ANQGSEA in the germline V gene. The CDR3 runs 15 residues. Trimming removed 1 base from V and 0 bases from J, with 10 bases in between. Sequencing used immunoSEQ multiplex PCR; TCRdb keeps in-frame clones, though not all of them. This table holds around 33,000 clones, approximately 92% found once. This sequence originates from a woman in her seventies with pancreatic cancer. Some clones in this sample may be carry-over from other donors' samples. The input for sequencing was peripheral blood, taken from a patient treated with proton-based radiotherapy. The chain links TRBV29-1 to TRBJ2-1; D is undetermined. CDR3: CSVEVYSNSYNEQFF. DNA of the CDR3: TGCAGCGTTGAAGTTTACTCGAACTCCTACAATGAGCAGTTCTTC.